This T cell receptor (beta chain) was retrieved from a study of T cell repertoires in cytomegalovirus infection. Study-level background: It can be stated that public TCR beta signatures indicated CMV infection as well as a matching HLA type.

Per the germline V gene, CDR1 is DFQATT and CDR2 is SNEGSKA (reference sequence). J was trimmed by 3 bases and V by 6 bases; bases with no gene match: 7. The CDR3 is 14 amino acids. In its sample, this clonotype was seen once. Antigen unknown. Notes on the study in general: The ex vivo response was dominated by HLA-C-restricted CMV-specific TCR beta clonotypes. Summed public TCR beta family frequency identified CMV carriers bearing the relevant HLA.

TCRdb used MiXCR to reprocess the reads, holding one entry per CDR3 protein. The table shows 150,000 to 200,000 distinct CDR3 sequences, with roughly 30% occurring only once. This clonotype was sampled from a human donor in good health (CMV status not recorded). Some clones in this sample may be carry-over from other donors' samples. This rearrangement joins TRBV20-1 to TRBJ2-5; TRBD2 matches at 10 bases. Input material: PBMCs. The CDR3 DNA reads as TGCAGTGCACGGACTAGCGGAGATAAAGAGACCCAGTACTTC. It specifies CSARTSGDKETQYF.